This T cell receptor (beta chain) was documented in a study of control samples from healthy donors and cancer patients. CDR1 is ENHRY and CDR2 is SYGVKD in the germline V gene. Trimming stripped 2 bases from V and 4 bases from J, with 17 bases between. The CDR3 extends over 16 amino acids. The method was immunoSEQ multiplex PCR; TCRdb's version includes in-frame clones alone and lacks a portion of them. This sample carries 150,000 to 200,000 clones, about 90% of them seen once, and the ten largest clones take 2% to 2.5%. The sample was blood. V and J are TRBV10-3 and TRBJ1-2, with D perhaps matching TRBD1 (6 bases). This TCR was recovered from a woman aged 40 to 50 in good health. The CDR3 is CAISEMGGITSYGYTF. CDR3 coding DNA: TGTGCCATCAGTGAGATGGGGGGCATAACCTCCTATGGCTACACCTTC.